These T cell receptor beta chains were read from a single sample in a study of T cell responses to AZD1222 COVID-19 vaccine. Some clones are missing from TCRdb's copy, which holds only in-frame ones; the method was immunoSEQ multiplex PCR. The sample contains around 100,000 clones, 92% of which appear only once. The specimen was peripheral blood, collected on day 0 of AZD1222 vaccination. The receptors originated from an adult in good health. CDR3s include the opening cysteine and the closing phenylalanine or tryptophan. Each record gives: clone size, J gene, D gene, CDR3 length, V gene, CDR3 protein, CDR3 DNA. The D gene is left open where the match is weak. The size of a clone is reported for some rows only, either as once, few or many, or as a class for expanded clones.

.	TRBJ1-2	TRBD1	13	TRBV15	CATSRGDSYGYTF	TGTGCCACCAGCAGAGGGGACAGTTATGGCTACACCTTC
.	TRBJ2-2	.	13	TRBV7-9	CASSPTKSGELFF	TGTGCCAGCAGCCCAACAAAGTCCGGGGAGCTGTTTTTT
.	TRBJ2-7	TRBD1	15	TRBV10-3	CAIRVGQGDSYEQYF	TGTGCCATCAGGGTTGGACAGGGCGACTCCTACGAGCAGTACTTC
.	TRBJ1-1	TRBD1	20	TRBV12-5	CASGLDPTDRGRIMNTEAFF	TGTGCTAGTGGTTTGGACCCCACTGACAGGGGGCGAATCATGAACACTGAAGCTTTCTTT
.	TRBJ2-2	.	16	TRBV3-1/TRBV3-2	CASSPLGSANTGELFF	TGTGCCAGCAGCCCTTTAGGAAGCGCGAACACCGGGGAGCTGTTTTTT
.	TRBJ2-5	.	13	TRBV19	CASAETSQETQYF	TGTGCCAGTGCCGAGACTTCCCAAGAGACCCAGTACTTC
.	TRBJ1-1	.	13	TRBV12-3/TRBV12-4	CASSLSPQTEAFF	TGTGCCAGCAGTTTGAGCCCACAGACTGAAGCTTTCTTT
.	TRBJ2-6	.	15	TRBV6-5	CARTAGLSGANVLTF	TGTGCCAGAACGGCTGGGTTGTCTGGGGCCAACGTCCTGACTTTC
.	TRBJ1-2	.	12	TRBV6-1	CASSLDSYGYTF	TGTGCCAGCAGCCTGGACAGCTATGGCTACACCTTC
.	TRBJ2-7	.	15	TRBV5-5	CASSYEAGYSYEQYF	TGTGCCAGCAGCTATGAAGCGGGTTACTCCTACGAGCAGTACTTC
.	TRBJ2-5	.	13	TRBV19	CASSMQLQETQYF	TGTGCCAGTAGTATGCAGCTCCAAGAGACCCAGTACTTC
.	TRBJ2-1	.	13	TRBV19	CASSIGTSGEQFF	TGTGCCAGTAGTATCGGGACATCTGGTGAGCAGTTCTTC
.	TRBJ2-3	.	15	TRBV5-1	CASSSLSGSTDTQYF	TGCGCCAGCAGCTCCCTTAGCGGTTCCACAGATACGCAGTATTTT
.	TRBJ2-3	TRBD2	16	TRBV18	CASSPPGGGGTDTQYF	TGTGCCAGCTCACCCCCGGGCGGGGGGGGCACAGATACGCAGTATTTT
.	TRBJ2-5	.	15	TRBV15	CATSRGAGMEETQYF	TGTGCCACCAGCAGGGGTGCAGGGATGGAAGAGACCCAGTACTTC
.	TRBJ1-1	.	13	TRBV19	CASREGMNTEAFF	TGTGCCAGTAGGGAGGGAATGAACACTGAAGCTTTCTTT
.	TRBJ2-7	TRBD2	17	TRBV4-2	CASSRLAGNSVGGEQYF	TGTGCCAGCAGCCGACTAGCGGGTAATTCGGTTGGAGGTGAGCAGTACTTC
once	TRBJ1-2	.	12	TRBV25-1	CASTSEYYGYTF	TGTGCCAGCACCTCAGAATACTATGGCTACACCTTC
once	TRBJ1-1	.	15	TRBV7-3	CASSSTGFGNTEAFF	TGTGCCAGCAGCTCCACAGGGTTCGGGAACACTGAAGCTTTCTTT
.	TRBJ2-7	.	14	TRBV3-1/TRBV3-2	CASSPEASSYEQYF	TGTGCCAGCAGCCCTGAGGCGTCCTCCTACGAGCAGTACTTC
.	TRBJ1-1	.	11	TRBV12-3/TRBV12-4	CASSLQTEAFF	TGTGCCAGCAGTTTACAAACAGAAGCTTTCTTT
.	TRBJ1-1	.	11	TRBV29-1	CSVERNTEAFF	TGCAGCGTTGAAAGGAACACTGAAGCTTTCTTT
.	TRBJ2-7	.	12	TRBV2	CASDRSSYEQYF	TGTGCCAGCGACAGGAGCTCCTACGAGCAGTACTTC
.	TRBJ1-2	.	10	TRBV2	CASRDYGYTF	TGTGCCAGCAGGGACTATGGCTACACCTTC
.	TRBJ2-7	TRBD2	15	TRBV3-1/TRBV3-2	CASSQGLAGGIEQYF	TGTGCCAGCAGCCAAGGACTAGCGGGTGGGATAGAGCAGTACTTC
few	TRBJ1-1	TRBD1	14	TRBV6-5	CASIRDRVSTEAFF	TGTGCCAGCATCCGGGACAGGGTTTCCACTGAAGCTTTCTTT
.	TRBJ2-4	.	15	TRBV15	CATSRDKLAKNIQYF	TGTGCCACCAGCAGAGATAAGCTAGCCAAAAACATTCAGTACTTC
.	TRBJ1-5	TRBD1	17	TRBV7-6	CASSPGTGRYSNQPQHF	TGTGCCAGCAGCCCAGGGACAGGGCGATATAGCAATCAGCCCCAGCATTTT
.	TRBJ2-1	TRBD2	15	TRBV7-3	CASSLTTSGRYEQFF	TGTGCCAGCAGCTTAACAACTAGCGGGAGGTACGAGCAGTTCTTC